The 27 T cell receptor beta chains below all came from one sample that was sequenced in a study of neoadjuvant anti-PD-1 for oral cavity cancer. Using immunoSEQ multiplex PCR, the repertoire was profiled, and TCRdb retains in-frame clones only, with some absent. Here the sample spans roughly 25,000 clones, around a quarter being singletons. Time point described: after neoadjuvant nivolumab, at surgical resection. Sequenced here: tumor tissue, sampled after nivolumab (anti-PD-1) treatment. The receptors originated from a person between 35 and 79 years old with oral cavity squamous cell carcinoma.

This clone was counted between two and nine times. The chain combines TRBV19 with TRBJ2-3, with 10 bases aligning to TRBD1. Germline values: CDR1 LNHDA, CDR2 SQIVND (reference sequence). The CDR3 is 14 amino acids. The V segment lost 6 bases and the J segment 2 bases; nucleotides outside the gene matches: 2. CDR3 sequence reads: CASRGQGSTDTQYF. For the CDR3, the DNA is TGTGCCAGTAGGGGACAGGGGTCCACAGATACGCAGTATTTT.

V usage is TRBV28 and J usage is TRBJ2-7, with D possibly being TRBD1 or TRBD2 (6 bases each). This CDR3 spans 14 amino acids. Germline V gives CDR1 MDHEN, CDR2 SYDVKM. With 4 bases removed from V and 0 bases from J, the gap between germline ends came to 10 bases. The CDR3 DNA reads as TGTGCCAGCAGTTCGGGGGCTAGCTCCTACGAGCAGTACTTC. It translates to CASSSGASSYEQYF.

This clone was counted a few times. V and J are TRBV2 and TRBJ1-1; 12 nucleotides match TRBD1. J lost 7 bases, V lost 6 bases, and 9 bases had no gene match. There are 15 residues in the CDR3. Germline CDR1 SNHLY, CDR2 FYNNEI. CDR3 protein: CASRGTGGAYGEAFF. The CDR3 DNA reads as TGTGCCAGCAGAGGGACAGGGGGCGCTTATGGTGAAGCTTTCTTT.

The chain employs TRBV28 and TRBJ2-7, with D maybe TRBD2 (5 bases). V gave up 5 bases and J gave up 0 bases, with 14 bases separating them. The CDR3 totals 15 residues. CDR1 and CDR2 from the germline V gene are MDHEN and SYDVKM. The CDR3 DNA reads TGTGCCAGCAGTACCCCGGGTGGGAGCTCCTACGAGCAGTACTTC. It yields the protein CASSTPGGSSYEQYF.

The chain employs TRBV2 and TRBJ2-7; D remains ambiguous. V gave up 5 bases and J gave up 4 bases, with 9 bases separating them. This CDR3 comprises 12 residues. Germline V gene lookup returns CDR1 SNHLY and CDR2 FYNNEI. CDR3 DNA sequence: TGTGCCAGCAGTTCCGGATATTACGAGCAGTACTTC. It is translated as CASSSGYYEQYF.

The chain recombines TRBV5-4 with TRBJ1-2; tentatively, D is TRBD1 (6 bases). V lost 4 bases, J lost 4 bases, and 17 bases lay in between. Germline V gene lookup returns CDR1 SGHNT and CDR2 YYREEE (reference sequence). The CDR3 sequence is 15 residues long. The CDR3, as DNA: TGTGCCAGCAGCAACCCGATACAGGGAATCTATGGCTACACCTTC. Protein: CASSNPIQGIYGYTF.

The rearrangement uses TRBV7-6 and TRBJ2-7, with 9 positions matching TRBD1. V gave up 5 bases and J gave up 2 bases; unmatched junction bases: 7. This CDR3 contains 15 residues. Germline loops: CDR1 SGHVS, CDR2 FNYEAQ. The CDR3 loop is CASSVDRDRAYEQYF. The CDR3 nucleotides read TGTGCCAGCAGCGTAGACCGGGACAGGGCCTACGAGCAGTACTTC.

J is TRBJ1-1 and V is TRBV6-4, with a possible D match to TRBD1 (6 bases). The CDR3 has 13 amino acids. With 9 bases removed from V and 1 base from J, the gap between germline ends came to 12 bases. Germline V gene data show CDR1 as MRHNA and CDR2 as SNTAGT. CDR3 sequence (DNA): TGTGCCAGGGAGGGACAACCGAACACTGAAGCTTTCTTT. It encodes CAREGQPNTEAFF.

This chain links TRBV27 with TRBJ2-5; D is perhaps TRBD2 (7 bases). This CDR3 is 17 amino acids long. V was cut by 1 base and J by 1 base, with 16 bases left in between. The germline V gene encodes CDR1 MNHEY and CDR2 SMNVEV (reference sequence). The CDR3 reads CASSLFGGRGAQETQYF. The CDR3 nucleotides are TGTGCCAGCAGTTTATTCGGAGGTCGGGGGGCCCAAGAGACCCAGTACTTC.

This chain connects TRBV6-4 to TRBJ2-2; D not resolved. V was clipped by 2 bases and J by 3 bases, with 4 bases between them. CDR1 is MRHNA and CDR2 is SNTAGT in the germline V gene. The CDR3 consists of 13 residues. The CDR3 is CASSDRDTGELFF. The CDR3, as DNA: TGTGCCAGCAGTGACAGGGACACCGGGGAGCTGTTTTTT.

This rearrangement joins TRBV11-2 to TRBJ2-7; tentatively, D is TRBD2 (5 bases). The V gene's germline CDR1 is SGHAT and CDR2 FQNNGV. V gave up 1 base and J gave up 8 bases, with 12 bases separating them. There are 13 residues in the CDR3. This chain's CDR3 is CASSLGGPRKQYF. The CDR3, as DNA: TGTGCCAGCAGCTTAGGCGGGCCCCGTAAGCAGTACTTC.

V usage is TRBV7-8 and J usage is TRBJ2-3; D ambiguous. Germline assignment: CDR1 SGHVS and CDR2 FQNEAQ. The CDR3 has 12 amino acids. The V gene lost 5 bases and the J gene lost 5 bases, with 8 bases spanning the gap. CDR3 in amino acids: CASSALLDTQYF. The CDR3 DNA reads TGTGCCAGCAGCGCACTTCTAGATACGCAGTATTTT.

V usage is TRBV5-1 and J usage is TRBJ1-1, with D tentatively TRBD1 (5 bases). This CDR3 contains 13 residues. The V end was cut by 4 bases, the J end by 2 bases, with 9 bases between. From germline, CDR1 is SGHRS and CDR2 YFSETQ. The chain's CDR3 is CASSMGRNTEAFF. In DNA form, the CDR3 reads TGCGCCAGCAGCATGGGGCGTAACACTGAAGCTTTCTTT.

CDR3 nucleotide sequence: TGTGCCAGCAGCCACCCCGGGACACAGAACACCGGGGAGCTGTTTTTT. Its protein product is CASSHPGTQNTGELFF. V gene TRBV4-2 combines with J gene TRBJ2-2; D is possibly TRBD1 (6 bases). Germline assignment: CDR1 LGHNA and CDR2 YNFKEQ. This CDR3 has 16 residues. Trimming pared 3 bases from V and 1 base from J, leaving 12 bases between.

The V and J genes are TRBV28 and TRBJ1-5; D is undetermined. Per germline, CDR1 MDHEN and CDR2 SYDVKM. V was clipped by 2 bases and J by 2 bases, with 10 bases between them. The CDR3 has 15 residues. In nucleotides, the CDR3 is TGTGCCAGCAGTTTAACCCAGGTTGGCAATCAGCCCCAGCATTTT. Protein: CASSLTQVGNQPQHF.

This clone was seen a handful of times. DNA of the CDR3: TGCGCCAGCAGCTCGAACGTTGGGGGCACAGATACGCAGTATTTT. Amino acids: CASSSNVGGTDTQYF. The chain employs TRBV5-1 and TRBJ2-3; D is unresolved. Germline V gene sequence: CDR1 SGHRS, CDR2 YFSETQ. V was clipped by 3 bases and J by 1 base, with 12 bases between them. The CDR3 loop spans 15 amino acids.

This clone has just a few counts. The V gene is TRBV4-1, the J gene TRBJ2-3; no clear D gene. Germline CDR1 reads MGHRA; CDR2 reads YSYEKL. Trimming shortened V by 0 bases and J by 4 bases, and 11 bases separated the two germline ends. The CDR3 loop spans 15 amino acids. The chain's CDR3 is CASSQEWQAADTQYF. DNA of the CDR3: TGCGCCAGCAGCCAAGAATGGCAGGCGGCAGATACGCAGTATTTT.

This rearrangement joins TRBV7-2 to TRBJ1-2; tentatively, D is TRBD1 (6 bases). The V end was cut by 3 bases, the J end by 6 bases, with 11 bases between. Germline V CDR1 and CDR2: SGHTA, FQGNSA. CDR3 length equals 13 residues. The CDR3 sequence: CASSLGGQDGYTF. The CDR3 DNA follows: TGTGCCAGCAGCTTGGGGGGGCAGGATGGCTACACCTTC.

This clone was counted only a few times. This chain joins TRBV27 and TRBJ2-7; D is unclear. Germline CDR1 and CDR2: MNHEY and SMNVEV (reference sequence). This CDR3 comprises 16 residues. Trimming cost V 4 bases and J 4 bases, with 20 bases left between them. CDR3 region: CASSSRRTVGLYEQYF. The CDR3 DNA follows: TGTGCCAGCAGTTCCCGCCGGACGGTGGGCCTTTACGAGCAGTACTTC.

The rearrangement joins TRBV10-3 to TRBJ1-2; 8 bases align to TRBD1. The CDR3 totals 18 residues. The V segment lost 2 bases and the J segment 4 bases; nucleotides outside the gene matches: 15. The germline V gene encodes CDR1 ENHRY and CDR2 SYGVKD. The CDR3 DNA follows: TGTGCCATCAGTGAGACGCACACGGACAGGGCCTCCCTCTATGGCTACACCTTC. Protein product: CAISETHTDRASLYGYTF.

This clone was detected many times. CDR3 nucleotides: TGCGCTGTAGGAGTGGGGAACACCGGGGAGCTGTTTTTT. This translates into CAVGVGNTGELFF. The genes are TRBV5-1 and TRBJ2-2; no definite D call. CDR1 and CDR2 from the germline V gene are SGHRS and YFSETQ. The CDR3 runs to 13 residues.

The chain uses TRBV4-1 and TRBJ2-3; no firm D call. V lost 0 bases to trimming and J lost 9 bases, with 13 bases between them. The CDR3 is 14 residues long. Looked up from germline, CDR1 is MGHRA and CDR2 is YSYEKL. Written as DNA, the CDR3 is TGCGCCAGCAGCCAAGAGGTTTTCCTCGCCACGCAGTATTTT. Encoded protein: CASSQEVFLATQYF.

The CDR3 coding sequence is TGTGCCAGCAGCCCTCCGGGACAAGTCTACGAGCAGTACTTC. This gives the protein CASSPPGQVYEQYF. The chain recombines TRBV5-4 with TRBJ2-7; perhaps TRBD1 as D (6 bases). Germline V gene data show CDR1 as SGHNT and CDR2 as YYREEE (reference sequence). Deletions cut 4 bases from V and 3 bases from J, with 14 bases between. The CDR3 has 14 residues.

V gene TRBV7-9 combines with J gene TRBJ2-2; 7 bases agree with TRBD1. Germline lookup yields CDR1 SEHNR and CDR2 FQNEAQ (reference sequence). Trimming removed 3 bases from V and 4 bases from J; junction bases left unmatched: 5. This CDR3 has 15 residues. The CDR3 nucleotides read TGTGCCAGCAGCTTTCAACAGGGGAGCACCGGGGAGCTGTTTTTT. As protein: CASSFQQGSTGELFF. Filled out from reference TRBV7-9 and TRBJ2-2, the complete variable domain reads DTGVSQNPRHKITKRGQNVTFRCDPISEHNRLYWYRQTLGQGPEFLTYFQNEAQLEKSRLLSDRFSAERPKGSFSTLEIQRTEQGDSAMYLCASSFQQGSTGELFFGEGSRLTVL.

The J gene is TRBJ2-7, the V gene TRBV11-2; 8 bases align to TRBD2. Per germline, CDR1 SGHAT and CDR2 FQNNGV. V was pared by 5 bases and J by 5 bases, with 5 bases of the junction left unmatched. The CDR3 loop spans 13 amino acids. CDR3 coding DNA: TGTGCCAGCAGCCCAAGCGGGAGTCACGAGCAGTACTTC. Its protein is CASSPSGSHEQYF. The full variable domain, rest sourced from reference TRBV11-2 and TRBJ2-7, is EAGVAQSPRYKIIEKRQSVAFWCNPISGHATLYWYQQILGQGPKLLIQFQNNGVVDDSQLPKDRFSAERLKGVDSTLKIQPAKLEDSAVYLCASSPSGSHEQYFGPGTRLTVT.

The chain has TRBV7-8 and TRBJ1-2, with 8 bases matching TRBD1. This CDR3 has 13 amino acids. Germline V gene data show CDR1 as SGHVS and CDR2 as FQNEAQ. Germline trimming cut 7 bases from V and 8 bases from J; bases unmatched to any gene: 9. Here the CDR3 DNA reads TGTGCCAGCACCACGAACAGGGGGGAAGGCTACACCTTC. Its protein is CASTTNRGEGYTF.

In this sample, this clone turned up a few times. The chain couples TRBV7-8 to TRBJ1-2; D is ambiguous. The germline gives CDR1 SGHVS, CDR2 FQNEAQ. The V gene lost 3 bases and the J gene lost 4 bases, with 6 bases spanning the gap. This CDR3 is built from 12 residues. CDR3 in DNA: TGTGCCAGCAGCTTCGGAATCTATGGCTACACCTTC. Protein sequence: CASSFGIYGYTF.